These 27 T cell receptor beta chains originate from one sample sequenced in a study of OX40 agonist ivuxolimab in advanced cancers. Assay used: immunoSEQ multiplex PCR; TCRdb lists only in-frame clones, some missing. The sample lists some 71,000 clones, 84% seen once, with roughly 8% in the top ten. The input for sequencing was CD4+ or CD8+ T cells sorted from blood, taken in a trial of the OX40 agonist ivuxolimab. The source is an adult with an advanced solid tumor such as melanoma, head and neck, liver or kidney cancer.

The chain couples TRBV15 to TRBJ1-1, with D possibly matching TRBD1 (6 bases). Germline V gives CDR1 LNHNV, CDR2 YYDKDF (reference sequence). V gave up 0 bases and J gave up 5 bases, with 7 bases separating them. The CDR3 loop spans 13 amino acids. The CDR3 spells CATSRDRGTEAFF. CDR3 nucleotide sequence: TGTGCCACCAGCAGAGATAGGGGGACTGAAGCTTTCTTT.

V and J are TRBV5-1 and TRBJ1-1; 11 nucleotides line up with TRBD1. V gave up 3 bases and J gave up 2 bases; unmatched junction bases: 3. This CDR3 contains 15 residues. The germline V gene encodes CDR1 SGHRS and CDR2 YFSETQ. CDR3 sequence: CASSSGQGANTEAFF. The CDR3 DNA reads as TGCGCCAGCAGCTCAGGACAGGGGGCAAACACTGAAGCTTTCTTT. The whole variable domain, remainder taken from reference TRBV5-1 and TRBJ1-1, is KAGVTQTPRYLIKTRGQQVTLSCSPISGHRSVSWYQQTPGQGLQFLFEYFSETQRNKGNFPGRFSGRQFSNSRSEMNVSTLELGDSALYLCASSSGQGANTEAFFGQGTRLTVV.

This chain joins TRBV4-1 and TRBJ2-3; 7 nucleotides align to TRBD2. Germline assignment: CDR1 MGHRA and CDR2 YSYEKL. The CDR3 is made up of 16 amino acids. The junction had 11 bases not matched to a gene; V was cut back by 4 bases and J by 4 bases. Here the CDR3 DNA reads TGCGCCAGCAGCCCCCGTGGCACGGGAGGATCAGATACGCAGTATTTT. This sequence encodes CASSPRGTGGSDTQYF.

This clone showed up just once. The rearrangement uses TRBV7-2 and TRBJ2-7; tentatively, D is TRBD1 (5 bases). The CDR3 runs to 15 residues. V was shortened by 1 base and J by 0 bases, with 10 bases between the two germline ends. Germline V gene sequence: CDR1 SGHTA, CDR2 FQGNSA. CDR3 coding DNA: TGTGCCAGCAGCTTAGGACAGTTCCTCTCCTACGAGCAGTACTTC. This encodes CASSLGQFLSYEQYF.

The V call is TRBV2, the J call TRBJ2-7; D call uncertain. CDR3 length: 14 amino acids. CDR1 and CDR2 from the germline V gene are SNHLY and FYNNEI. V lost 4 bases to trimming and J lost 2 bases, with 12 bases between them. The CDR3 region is CASSVNRLTYEQYF. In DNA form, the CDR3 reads TGTGCCAGCAGTGTTAATAGGCTCACCTACGAGCAGTACTTC.

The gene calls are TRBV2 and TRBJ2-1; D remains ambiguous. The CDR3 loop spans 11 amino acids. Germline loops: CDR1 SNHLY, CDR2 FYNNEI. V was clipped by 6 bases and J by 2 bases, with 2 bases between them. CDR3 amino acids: CASSPYNEQFF. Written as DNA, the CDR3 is TGTGCCAGCAGCCCCTACAATGAGCAGTTCTTC.

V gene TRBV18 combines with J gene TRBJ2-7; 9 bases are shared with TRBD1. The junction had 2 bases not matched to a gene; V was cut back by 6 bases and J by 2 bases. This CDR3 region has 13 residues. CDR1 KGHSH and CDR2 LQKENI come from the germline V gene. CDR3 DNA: TGTGCCAGCTCCGGGACAGGGACCTACGAGCAGTACTTC. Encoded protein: CASSGTGTYEQYF. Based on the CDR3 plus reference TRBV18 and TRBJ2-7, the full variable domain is NAGVMQNPRHLVRRRGQEARLRCSPMKGHSHVYWYRQLPEEGLKFMVYLQKENIIDESGMPKERFSAEFPKEGPSILRIQQVVRGDSAAYFCASSGTGTYEQYFGPGTRLTVT.

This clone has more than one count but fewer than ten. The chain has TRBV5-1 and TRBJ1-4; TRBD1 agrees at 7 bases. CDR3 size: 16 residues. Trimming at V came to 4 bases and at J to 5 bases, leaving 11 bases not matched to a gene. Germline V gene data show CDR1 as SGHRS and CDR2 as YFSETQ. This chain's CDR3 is CASSVNSGTVNEKLFF. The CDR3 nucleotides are TGCGCCAGCAGCGTCAACTCCGGGACAGTAAATGAAAAACTGTTTTTT.

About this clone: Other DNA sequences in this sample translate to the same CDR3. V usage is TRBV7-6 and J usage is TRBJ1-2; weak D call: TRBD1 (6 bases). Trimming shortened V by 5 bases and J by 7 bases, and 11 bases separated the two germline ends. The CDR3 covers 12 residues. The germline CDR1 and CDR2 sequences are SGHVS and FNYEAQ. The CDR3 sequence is CASSLGGPGYTF. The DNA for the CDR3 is TGTGCCAGCAGCCTGGGGGGCCCTGGCTACACCTTC.

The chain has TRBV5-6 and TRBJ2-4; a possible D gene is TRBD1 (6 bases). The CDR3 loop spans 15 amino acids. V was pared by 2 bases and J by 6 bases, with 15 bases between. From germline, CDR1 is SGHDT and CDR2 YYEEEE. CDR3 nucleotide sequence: TGTGCCAGCAGCTTTTGGACAGATAGAAGAAACATTCAGTACTTC. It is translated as CASSFWTDRRNIQYF.

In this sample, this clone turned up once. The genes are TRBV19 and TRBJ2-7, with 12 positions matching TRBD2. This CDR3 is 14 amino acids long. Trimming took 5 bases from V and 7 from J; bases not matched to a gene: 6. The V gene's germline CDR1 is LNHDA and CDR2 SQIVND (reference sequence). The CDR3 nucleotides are TGTGCCAGTAGTCCTAGCGGGAGGGCGAGGGAGCAGTACTTC. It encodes CASSPSGRAREQYF.

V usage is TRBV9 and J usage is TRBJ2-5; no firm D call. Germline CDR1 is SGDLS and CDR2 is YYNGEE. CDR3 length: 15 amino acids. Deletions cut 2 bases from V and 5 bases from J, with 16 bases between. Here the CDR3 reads CASSVNKILGETQYF. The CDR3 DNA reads TGTGCCAGCAGCGTTAACAAAATCCTGGGGGAGACCCAGTACTTC.

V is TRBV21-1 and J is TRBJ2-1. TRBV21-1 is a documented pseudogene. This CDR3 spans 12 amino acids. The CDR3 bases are TGTGCCAGCAGCACCGAATCTGGTGAGCAGTTCTTC. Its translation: CASSTESGEQFF.

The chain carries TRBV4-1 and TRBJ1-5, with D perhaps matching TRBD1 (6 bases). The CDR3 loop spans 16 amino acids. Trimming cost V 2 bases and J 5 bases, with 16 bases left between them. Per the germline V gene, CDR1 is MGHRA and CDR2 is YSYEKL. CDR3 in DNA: TGCGCCAGCAGCCAATATTGGACAGCGGGGGATCAGCCCCAGCATTTT. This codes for CASSQYWTAGDQPQHF.

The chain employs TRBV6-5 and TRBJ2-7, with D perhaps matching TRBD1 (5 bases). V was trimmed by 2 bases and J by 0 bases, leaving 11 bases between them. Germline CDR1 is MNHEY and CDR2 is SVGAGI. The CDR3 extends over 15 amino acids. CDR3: CASSYLAGNSYEQYF. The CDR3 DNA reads TGTGCCAGCAGTTACCTGGCAGGGAACTCCTACGAGCAGTACTTC.

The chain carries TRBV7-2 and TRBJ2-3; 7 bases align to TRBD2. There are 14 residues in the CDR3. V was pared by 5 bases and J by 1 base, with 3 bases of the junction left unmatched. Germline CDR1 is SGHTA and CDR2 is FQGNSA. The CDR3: CASSTLAGTDTQYF. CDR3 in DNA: TGTGCCAGCAGCACCCTAGCGGGCACAGATACGCAGTATTTT.

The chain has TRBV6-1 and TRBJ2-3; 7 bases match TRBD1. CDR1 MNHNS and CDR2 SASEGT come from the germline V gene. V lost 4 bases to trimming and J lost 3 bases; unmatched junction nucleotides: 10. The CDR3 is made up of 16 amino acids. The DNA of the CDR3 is TGTGCCAGCAGTGCCCAAGGGGGCCTTACAACAGATACGCAGTATTTT. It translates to CASSAQGGLTTDTQYF.

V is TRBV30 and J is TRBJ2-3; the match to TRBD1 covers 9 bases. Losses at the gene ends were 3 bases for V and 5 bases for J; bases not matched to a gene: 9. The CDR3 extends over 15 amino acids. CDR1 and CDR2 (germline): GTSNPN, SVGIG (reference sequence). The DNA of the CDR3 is TGTGCCTGGAGACCGGACAGGGGAGTTAGAGATACGCAGTATTTT. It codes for CAWRPDRGVRDTQYF.

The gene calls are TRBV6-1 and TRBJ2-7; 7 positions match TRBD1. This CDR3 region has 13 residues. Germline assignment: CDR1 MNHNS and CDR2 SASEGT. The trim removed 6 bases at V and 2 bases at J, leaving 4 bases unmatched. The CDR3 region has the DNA TGTGCCAGCAGACCGGGACAGACCTACGAGCAGTACTTC. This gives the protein CASRPGQTYEQYF.

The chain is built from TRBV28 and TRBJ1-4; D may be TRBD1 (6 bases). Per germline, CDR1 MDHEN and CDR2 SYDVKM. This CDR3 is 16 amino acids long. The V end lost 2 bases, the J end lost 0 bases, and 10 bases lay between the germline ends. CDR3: CASSLAGTSTNEKLFF. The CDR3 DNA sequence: TGTGCCAGCAGTTTAGCCGGGACATCAACTAATGAAAAACTGTTTTTT.

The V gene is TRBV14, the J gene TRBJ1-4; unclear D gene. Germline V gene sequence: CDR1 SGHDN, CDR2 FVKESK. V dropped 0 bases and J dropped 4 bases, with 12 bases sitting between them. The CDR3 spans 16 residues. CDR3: CASSQDSIGLNEKLFF. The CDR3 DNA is TGTGCCAGCAGCCAAGATAGTATCGGGCTTAATGAAAAACTGTTTTTT.

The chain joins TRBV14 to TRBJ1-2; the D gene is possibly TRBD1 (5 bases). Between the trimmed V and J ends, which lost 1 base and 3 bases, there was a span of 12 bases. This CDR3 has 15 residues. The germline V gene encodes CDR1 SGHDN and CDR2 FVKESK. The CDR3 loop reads CASSQGPGAHYGYTF. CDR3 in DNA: TGTGCCAGCAGCCAAGGACCTGGGGCGCACTATGGCTACACCTTC.

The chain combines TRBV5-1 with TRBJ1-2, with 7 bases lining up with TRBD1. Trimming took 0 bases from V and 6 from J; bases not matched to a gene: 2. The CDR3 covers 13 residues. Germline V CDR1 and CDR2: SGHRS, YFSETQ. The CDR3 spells CASSLGQGDGYTF. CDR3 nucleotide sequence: TGCGCCAGCAGCTTGGGACAGGGAGATGGCTACACCTTC.

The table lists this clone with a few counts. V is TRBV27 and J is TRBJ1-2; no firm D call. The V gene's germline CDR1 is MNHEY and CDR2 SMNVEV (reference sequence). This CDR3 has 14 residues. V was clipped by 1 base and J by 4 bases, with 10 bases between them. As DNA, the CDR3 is TGTGCCAGCAGTTTATTCCTGGGGAGCTATGGCTACACCTTC. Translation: CASSLFLGSYGYTF.

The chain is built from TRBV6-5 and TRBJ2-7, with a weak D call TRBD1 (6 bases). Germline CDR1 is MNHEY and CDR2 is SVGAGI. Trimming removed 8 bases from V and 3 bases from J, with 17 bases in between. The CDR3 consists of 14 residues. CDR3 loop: CASLPRAGDYEQYF. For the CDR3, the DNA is TGTGCCAGCCTACCCCGGGCAGGGGACTACGAGCAGTACTTC.

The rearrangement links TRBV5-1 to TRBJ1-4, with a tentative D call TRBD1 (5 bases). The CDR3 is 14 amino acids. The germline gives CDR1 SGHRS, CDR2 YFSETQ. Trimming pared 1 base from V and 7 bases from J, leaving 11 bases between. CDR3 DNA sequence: TGCGCCAGCAGCTTGTATGGGGGAGGTGAAAAACTGTTTTTT. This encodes CASSLYGGGEKLFF.

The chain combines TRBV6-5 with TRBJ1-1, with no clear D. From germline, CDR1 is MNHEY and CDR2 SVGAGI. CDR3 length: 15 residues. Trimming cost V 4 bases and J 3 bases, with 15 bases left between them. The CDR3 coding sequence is TGTGCCAGCAGTTTAAGCAGGCACACCCACACTGAAGCTTTCTTT. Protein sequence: CASSLSRHTHTEAFF.